A selection of T cell receptor beta chains follows, all from one sample in a study of T-cell reconstitution after alpha-beta-depleted transplantation in children. TCRdb re-derived calls from the PCR reads in MiXCR, one entry per CDR3 protein. Of approximately 500,000 distinct CDR3 sequences listed, roughly 10% are singletons. This material consisted of PBMCs, taken before TCRalphabeta/CD19-depleted stem cell transplant. The receptor source for this set is a child younger than 10 with inherited bone marrow failure, due to receive a stem cell transplant. The CDR3 runs from the conserved cysteine through the conserved F or W.

v_call: TRBV29-1
j_call: TRBJ2-7
cdr3_aa: CSVDTGPPYEQYF

v_call: TRBV5-1
j_call: TRBJ2-7
cdr3_aa: CASRVDYPSPPYYEQYF

v_call: TRBV12-3/TRBV12-4
j_call: TRBJ2-1
cdr3_aa: CASSLRHEQFF

v_call: TRBV5-1
j_call: TRBJ2-5
cdr3_aa: CASSMGQEETQYF

v_call: TRBV9
j_call: TRBJ2-4
cdr3_aa: CASSVGGVKNIQYF

v_call: TRBV10-2
j_call: TRBJ2-7
cdr3_aa: CASNGGGFSYEQYF

v_call: TRBV7-2
j_call: TRBJ2-5
cdr3_aa: CASSFLGLEETQYF

v_call: TRBV4-3
j_call: TRBJ2-7
cdr3_aa: CASSQIQGYEQYF

v_call: TRBV6-2/TRBV6-3
j_call: TRBJ1-5
cdr3_aa: CASSFHGQGWGNQPQHF

v_call: TRBV30
j_call: TRBJ2-5
cdr3_aa: CAWSVVRRRQETQYF

v_call: TRBV14
j_call: TRBJ2-6
cdr3_aa: CASSETGANVLTF

v_call: TRBV21-1
j_call: TRBJ2-1
cdr3_aa: CASSKTSGRKKGEQFF

v_call: TRBV30
j_call: TRBJ2-7
cdr3_aa: CAWSVAGLHFYEQYF

v_call: TRBV20-1
j_call: TRBJ2-7
cdr3_aa: CSARSGGYASYEQYF

v_call: TRBV28
j_call: TRBJ2-1
cdr3_aa: CASSETGLRGSSYNEQFF

v_call: TRBV27
j_call: TRBJ2-7
cdr3_aa: CASSLIGSSYEQYF

v_call: TRBV6-5
j_call: TRBJ2-5
cdr3_aa: CASSYRGGDPPFSQYF

v_call: TRBV4-1
j_call: TRBJ1-1
cdr3_aa: CASSLSGQMNTEAFF

v_call: TRBV12-3/TRBV12-4
j_call: TRBJ1-5
cdr3_aa: CASSLELFGGRNQPQHF

v_call: TRBV21-1
j_call: TRBJ2-1
cdr3_aa: CASSKKALTSGIWGYNEQFF

v_call: TRBV3-1
j_call: TRBJ2-2
cdr3_aa: CASRTIFGTTLTGELFF

v_call: TRBV19
j_call: TRBJ1-2
cdr3_aa: CASSIGDSDYGYTF

v_call: TRBV7-9
j_call: TRBJ1-6
cdr3_aa: CASSLAFGANSPLHF